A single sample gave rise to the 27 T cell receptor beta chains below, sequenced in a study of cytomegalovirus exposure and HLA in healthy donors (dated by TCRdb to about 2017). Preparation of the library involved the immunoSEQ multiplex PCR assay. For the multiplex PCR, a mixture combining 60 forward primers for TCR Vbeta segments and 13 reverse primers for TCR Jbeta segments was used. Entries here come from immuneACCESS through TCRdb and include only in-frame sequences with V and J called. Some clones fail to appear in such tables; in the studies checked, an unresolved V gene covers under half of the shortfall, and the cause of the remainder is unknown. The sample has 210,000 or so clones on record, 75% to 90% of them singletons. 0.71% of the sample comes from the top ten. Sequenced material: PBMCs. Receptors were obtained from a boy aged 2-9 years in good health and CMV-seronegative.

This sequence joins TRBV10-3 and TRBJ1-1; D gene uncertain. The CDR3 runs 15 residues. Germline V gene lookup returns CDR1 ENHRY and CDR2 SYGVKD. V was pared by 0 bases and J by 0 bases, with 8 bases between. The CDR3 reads CAISESVGMNTEAFF. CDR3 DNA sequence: TGTGCCATCAGTGAGTCGGTGGGCATGAACACTGAAGCTTTCTTT.

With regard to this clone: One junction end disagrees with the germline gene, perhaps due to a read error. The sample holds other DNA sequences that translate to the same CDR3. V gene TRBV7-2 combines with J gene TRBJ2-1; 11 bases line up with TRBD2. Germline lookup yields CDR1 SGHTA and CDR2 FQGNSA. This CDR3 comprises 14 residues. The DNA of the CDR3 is TGCGCCAGCAGCTTAACTAGCGGGAGCAATGAGCAGTTCTTC. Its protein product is CASSLTSGSNEQFF.

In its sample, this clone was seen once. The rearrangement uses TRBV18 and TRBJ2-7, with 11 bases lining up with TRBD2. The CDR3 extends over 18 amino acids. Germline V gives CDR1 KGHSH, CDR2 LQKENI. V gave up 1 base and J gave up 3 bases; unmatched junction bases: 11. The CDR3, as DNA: TGTGCCAGCTCACCACGACAACCCGGGACTAGCGGATTCTACGAGCAGTACTTC. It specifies CASSPRQPGTSGFYEQYF.

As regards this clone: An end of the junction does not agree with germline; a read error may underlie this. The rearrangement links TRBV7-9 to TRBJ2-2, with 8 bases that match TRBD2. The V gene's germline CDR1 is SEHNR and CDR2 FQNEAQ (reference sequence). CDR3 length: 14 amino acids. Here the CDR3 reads CSSSSGGPAGELFF. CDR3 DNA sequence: TGTTCCAGCAGCTCGGGGGGGCCCGCCGGGGAGCTGTTTTTT.

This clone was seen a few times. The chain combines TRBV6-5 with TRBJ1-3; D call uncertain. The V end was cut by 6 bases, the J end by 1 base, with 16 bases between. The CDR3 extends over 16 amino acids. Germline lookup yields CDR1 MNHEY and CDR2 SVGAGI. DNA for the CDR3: TGTGCCAGCAGCTACCGGAGTGGAGGGTCTGGAAACACCATATATTTT. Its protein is CASSYRSGGSGNTIYF.

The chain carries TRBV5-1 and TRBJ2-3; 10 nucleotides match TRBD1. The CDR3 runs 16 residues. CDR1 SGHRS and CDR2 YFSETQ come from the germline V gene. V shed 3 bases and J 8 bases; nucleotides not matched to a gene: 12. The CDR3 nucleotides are TGCGCCAGCAGCTCCCGACAGGGGGCCGAGTACGGTACGCAGTATTTT. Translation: CASSSRQGAEYGTQYF. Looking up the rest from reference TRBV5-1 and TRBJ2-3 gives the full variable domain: KAGVTQTPRYLIKTRGQQVTLSCSPISGHRSVSWYQQTPGQGLQFLFEYFSETQRNKGNFPGRFSGRQFSNSRSEMNVSTLELGDSALYLCASSSRQGAEYGTQYFGPGTRLTVL.

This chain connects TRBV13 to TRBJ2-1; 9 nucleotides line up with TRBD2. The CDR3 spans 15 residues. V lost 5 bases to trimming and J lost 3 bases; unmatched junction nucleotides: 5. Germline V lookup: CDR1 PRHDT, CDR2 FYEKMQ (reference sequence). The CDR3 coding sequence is TGTGCCAGCAGCCAGGCGGGGGGGGGCTACAATGAGCAGTTCTTC. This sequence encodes CASSQAGGGYNEQFF.

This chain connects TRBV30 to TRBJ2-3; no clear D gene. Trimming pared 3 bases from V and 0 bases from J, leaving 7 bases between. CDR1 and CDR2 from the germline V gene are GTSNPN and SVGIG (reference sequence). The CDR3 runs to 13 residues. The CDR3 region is CAWSLGSTDTQYF. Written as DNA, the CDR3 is TGTGCCTGGAGCCTCGGGAGCACAGATACGCAGTATTTT.

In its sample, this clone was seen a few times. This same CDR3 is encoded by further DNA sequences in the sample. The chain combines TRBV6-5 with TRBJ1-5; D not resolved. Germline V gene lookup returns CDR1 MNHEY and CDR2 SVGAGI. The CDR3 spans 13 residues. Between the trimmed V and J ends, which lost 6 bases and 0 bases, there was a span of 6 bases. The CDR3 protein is CASSPNSNQPQHF. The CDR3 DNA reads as TGTGCCAGCAGCCCCAATAGCAATCAGCCCCAGCATTTT.

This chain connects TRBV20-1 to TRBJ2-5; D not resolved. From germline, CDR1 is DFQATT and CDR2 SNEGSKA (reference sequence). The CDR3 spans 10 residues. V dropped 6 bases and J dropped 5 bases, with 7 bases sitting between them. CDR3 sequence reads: CSAPRETQYF. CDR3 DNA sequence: TGCAGTGCCCCTCGGGAGACCCAGTACTTC.

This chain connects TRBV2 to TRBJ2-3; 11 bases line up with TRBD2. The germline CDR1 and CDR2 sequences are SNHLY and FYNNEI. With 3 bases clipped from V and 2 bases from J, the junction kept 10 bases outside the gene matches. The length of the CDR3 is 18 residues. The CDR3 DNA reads TGTGCCAGCAGTGAGGGGTATAGCGGGGGGGTTGTCACAGATACGCAGTATTTT. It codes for CASSEGYSGGVVTDTQYF.

The CDR3 DNA sequence: TGTGCCAGCAGTTCCCCCGGGACAGAGCGGAATCAGCCCCAGCATTTT. Translating gives CASSSPGTERNQPQHF. The chain is built from TRBV6-5 and TRBJ1-5; TRBD1 matches at 7 bases. The CDR3 has 16 amino acids. The germline CDR1 and CDR2 sequences are MNHEY and SVGAGI. Losses at the gene ends were 4 bases for V and 4 bases for J; bases not matched to a gene: 10.

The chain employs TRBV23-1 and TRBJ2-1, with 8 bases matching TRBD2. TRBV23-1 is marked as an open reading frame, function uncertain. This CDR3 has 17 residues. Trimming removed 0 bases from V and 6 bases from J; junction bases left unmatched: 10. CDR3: CASSQSRKRGRSNEQFF. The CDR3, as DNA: TGCGCCAGCAGTCAATCGAGGAAGCGGGGGAGAAGCAATGAGCAGTTCTTC.

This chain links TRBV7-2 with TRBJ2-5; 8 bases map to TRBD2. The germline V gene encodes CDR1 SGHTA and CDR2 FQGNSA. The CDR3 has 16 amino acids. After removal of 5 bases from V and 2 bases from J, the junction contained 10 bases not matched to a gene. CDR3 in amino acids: CASSKRGGVVQETQYF. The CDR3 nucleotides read TGTGCCAGCAGCAAACGGGGGGGAGTTGTTCAAGAGACCCAGTACTTC.

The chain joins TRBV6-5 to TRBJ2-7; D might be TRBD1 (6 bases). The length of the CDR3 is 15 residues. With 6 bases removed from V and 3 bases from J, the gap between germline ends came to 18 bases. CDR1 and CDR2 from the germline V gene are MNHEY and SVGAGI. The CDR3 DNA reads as TGTGCCAGCAGGCCTACAGGGAACGACCTCTACGAGCAGTACTTC. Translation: CASRPTGNDLYEQYF.

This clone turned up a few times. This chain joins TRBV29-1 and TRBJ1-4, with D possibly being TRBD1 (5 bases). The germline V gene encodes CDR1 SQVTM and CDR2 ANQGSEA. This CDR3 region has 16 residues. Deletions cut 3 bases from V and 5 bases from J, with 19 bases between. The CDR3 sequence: CSVEGREGHWNEKLFF. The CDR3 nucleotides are TGCAGCGTTGAGGGCAGGGAGGGTCATTGGAATGAAAAACTGTTTTTT. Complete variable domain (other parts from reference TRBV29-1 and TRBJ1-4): SAVISQKPSRDICQRGTSLTIQCQVDSQVTMMFWYRQQPGQSLTLIATANQGSEATYESGFVIDKFPISRPNLTFSTLTVSNMSPEDSSIYLCSVEGREGHWNEKLFFGSGTQLSVL.

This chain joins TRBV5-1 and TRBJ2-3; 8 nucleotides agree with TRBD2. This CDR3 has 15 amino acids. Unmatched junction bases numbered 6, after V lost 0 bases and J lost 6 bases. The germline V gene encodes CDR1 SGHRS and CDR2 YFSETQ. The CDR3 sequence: CASSLDGRAGDTQYF. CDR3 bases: TGCGCCAGCAGCTTGGACGGGAGGGCCGGGGATACGCAGTATTTT.

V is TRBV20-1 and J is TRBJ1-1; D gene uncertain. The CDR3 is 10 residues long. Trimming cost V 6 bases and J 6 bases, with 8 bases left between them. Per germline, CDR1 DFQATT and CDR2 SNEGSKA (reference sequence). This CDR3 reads CSARVPEAFF. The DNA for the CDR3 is TGCAGTGCACGGGTACCTGAAGCTTTCTTT.

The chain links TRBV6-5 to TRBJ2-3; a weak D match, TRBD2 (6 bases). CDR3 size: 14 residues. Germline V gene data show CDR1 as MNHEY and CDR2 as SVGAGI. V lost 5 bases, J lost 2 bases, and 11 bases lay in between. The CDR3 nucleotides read TGTGCCAGCAGTACCGCGGGATACACAGATACGCAGTATTTT. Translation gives CASSTAGYTDTQYF.

The CDR3 region is CAISEAVSGNTIYF. The CDR3 DNA reads as TGTGCCATCAGTGAGGCAGTCTCTGGAAACACCATATATTTT. V gene TRBV10-3 combines with J gene TRBJ1-3; no reliable D call. CDR1 is ENHRY, CDR2 SYGVKD, per germline. The CDR3 covers 14 residues. Trimming left V 2 bases short and J 0 bases short, with 5 bases between.

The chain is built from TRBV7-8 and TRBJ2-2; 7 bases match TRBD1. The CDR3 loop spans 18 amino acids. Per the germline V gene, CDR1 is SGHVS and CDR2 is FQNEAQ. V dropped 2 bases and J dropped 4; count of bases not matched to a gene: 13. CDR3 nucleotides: TGTGCCAGCAGCTTAAGGGTCTCCAGAGGGGGCGGCACCGGGGAGCTGTTTTTT. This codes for CASSLRVSRGGGTGELFF.

For the CDR3, the DNA is TGTGCCAGTTGCGGCGGAACCCGCGGGGATACGCAGTATTTT. Its protein is CASCGGTRGDTQYF. The rearrangement links TRBV19 to TRBJ2-3, with D possibly matching TRBD2 (5 bases). Trimming stripped 8 bases from V and 6 bases from J, with 18 bases between. Looked up from germline, CDR1 is LNHDA and CDR2 is SQIVND (reference sequence). The length of the CDR3 is 14 residues.

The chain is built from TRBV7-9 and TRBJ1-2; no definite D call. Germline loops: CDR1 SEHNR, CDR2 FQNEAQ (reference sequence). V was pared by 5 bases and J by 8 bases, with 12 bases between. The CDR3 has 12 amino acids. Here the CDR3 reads CASSLKNLGYTF. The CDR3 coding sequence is TGTGCCAGCAGCCTAAAAAACTTGGGCTACACCTTC.

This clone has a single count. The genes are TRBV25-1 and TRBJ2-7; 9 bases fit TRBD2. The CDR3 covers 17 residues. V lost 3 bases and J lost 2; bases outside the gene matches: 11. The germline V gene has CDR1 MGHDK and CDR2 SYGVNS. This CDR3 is CASSEYSGLAPTYEQYF. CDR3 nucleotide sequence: TGTGCCAGCAGTGAGTACTCCGGACTAGCGCCCACCTACGAGCAGTACTTC.

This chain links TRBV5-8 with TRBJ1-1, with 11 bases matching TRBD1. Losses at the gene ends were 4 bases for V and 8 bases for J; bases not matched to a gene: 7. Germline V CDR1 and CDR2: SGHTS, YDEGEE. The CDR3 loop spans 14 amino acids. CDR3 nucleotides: TGTGCCAGCAGCCTTGGACAGGGGGCGCCGGAAGCTTTCTTT. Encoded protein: CASSLGQGAPEAFF.

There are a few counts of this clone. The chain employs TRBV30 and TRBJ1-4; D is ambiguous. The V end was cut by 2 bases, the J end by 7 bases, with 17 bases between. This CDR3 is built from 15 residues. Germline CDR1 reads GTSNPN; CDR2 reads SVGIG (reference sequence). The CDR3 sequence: CAWSLRARLSEKLFF. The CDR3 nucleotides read TGTGCCTGGAGTCTCCGGGCCAGACTATCTGAAAAACTGTTTTTT.

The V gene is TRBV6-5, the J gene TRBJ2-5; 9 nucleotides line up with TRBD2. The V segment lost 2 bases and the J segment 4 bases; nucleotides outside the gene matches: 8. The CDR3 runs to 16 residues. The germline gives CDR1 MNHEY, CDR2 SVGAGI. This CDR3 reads CASSYEAGGIGETQYF. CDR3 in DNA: TGTGCCAGCAGTTACGAGGCGGGGGGGATTGGAGAGACCCAGTACTTC.